The subject of this entry is one T cell receptor (beta chain). This entry is derived from a study of T cell changes during pregnancy in multiple sclerosis. Germline V CDR1 and CDR2: WSHSY, SAAADI. V dropped 6 bases and J dropped 7 bases, with 7 bases sitting between them. CDR3 length equals 12 residues. Only in-frame clones appear in the TCRdb table, and some are missing; sequencing was by immunoSEQ multiplex PCR. The sample comprises 40,000 to 55,000 clones, about 90% of which are singletons, and 1.3% to 1.5% rests with the top ten. The chain recombines TRBV10-2 with TRBJ1-6, with D unresolved. The specimen comprised peripheral blood, sampled in the first trimester of pregnancy. This receptor was obtained from a female donor in good health, enrolled as a control in a pregnancy study. The DNA for the CDR3 is TGCGCCAGCAGCCCAGGAAATTCACCCCTCCACTTT. Translating it yields CASSPGNSPLHF.